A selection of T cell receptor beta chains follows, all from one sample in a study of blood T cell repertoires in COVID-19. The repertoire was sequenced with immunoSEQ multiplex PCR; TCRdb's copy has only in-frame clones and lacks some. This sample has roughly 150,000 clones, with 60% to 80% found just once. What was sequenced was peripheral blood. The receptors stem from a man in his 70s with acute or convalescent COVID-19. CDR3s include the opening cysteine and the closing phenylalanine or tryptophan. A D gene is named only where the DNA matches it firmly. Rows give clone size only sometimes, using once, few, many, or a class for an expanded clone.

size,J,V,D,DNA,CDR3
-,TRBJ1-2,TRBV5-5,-,TGTGCCAGCAGCTTGGAACGGGGAAACTATGGCTACACCTTC,CASSLERGNYGYTF
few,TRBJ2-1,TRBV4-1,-,TGCGCCAGCAGCCACATACTGGATGAGCAGTTCTTC,CASSHILDEQFF
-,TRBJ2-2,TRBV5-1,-,TGCGCCAGCAGCCCGGACACCAACACCGGGGAGCTGTTTTTT,CASSPDTNTGELFF
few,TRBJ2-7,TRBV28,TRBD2,TGTGCCAGCAGTCTGACTACAGCGGGGCCCTCCTACGAGCAGTACTTC,CASSLTTAGPSYEQYF
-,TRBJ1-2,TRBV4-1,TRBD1,TGCGCCAGCAGCCAGGATCGGGGACAGGGATTCTATGGCTACACCTTC,CASSQDRGQGFYGYTF
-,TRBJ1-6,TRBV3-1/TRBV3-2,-,TGTGCCAGCAGCCAAGTAGACTATAATTCACCCCTCCACTTT,CASSQVDYNSPLHF
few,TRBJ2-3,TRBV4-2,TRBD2,TGTGCCAGCAGCCTTAGCGGGAGCACAGATACGCAGTATTTT,CASSLSGSTDTQYF
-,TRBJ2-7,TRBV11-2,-,TGTGCCAGCAGCTTAGAAGGGGGGGCAGGGAACGAGCAGTACTTC,CASSLEGGAGNEQYF
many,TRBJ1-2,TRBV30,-,TGTGCCTCTCCCGGGACAAACTATGGCTACACCTTC,CASPGTNYGYTF
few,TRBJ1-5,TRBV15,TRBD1,TGTGCCACCAGCAATCGGGACAGACCCAATCAGCCCCAGCATTTT,CATSNRDRPNQPQHF
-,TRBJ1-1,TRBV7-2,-,TGTGCCAGCAGCCCAAGACAGATAACCCACAGTGAAGCTTTCTTT,CASSPRQITHSEAFF
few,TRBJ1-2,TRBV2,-,TGTGCCAGCAGAGCCGGGTCTAACTATGGCTACACCTTC,CASRAGSNYGYTF
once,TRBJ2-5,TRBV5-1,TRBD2,TGCGCCAGCAGCTTGGAGGCTAGCGGGGGTATAAACCAAGAGACCCAGTACTTC,CASSLEASGGINQETQYF
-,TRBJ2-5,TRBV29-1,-,TGCAGCGGGCTGGGAGGAGAGACCCAGTACTTC,CSGLGGETQYF
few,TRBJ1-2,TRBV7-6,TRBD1,TGTGCCAGCAGCTTAGCGCAGGGGGAGTATGGCTACACCTTC,CASSLAQGEYGYTF
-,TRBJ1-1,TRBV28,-,TGTGCCAGCAGTTTTTCTTCGTGGGAGACGGCGAACACTGAAGCTTTCTTT,CASSFSSWETANTEAFF
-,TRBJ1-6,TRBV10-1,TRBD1,TGCGCCAGCAGTGTCGGGACAGCCGATAATTCACCCCTCCACTTT,CASSVGTADNSPLHF
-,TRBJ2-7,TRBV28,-,TGTGCCAGCAGTCCCCCCGGGGTTCGATCCTACGAGCAGTACTTC,CASSPPGVRSYEQYF
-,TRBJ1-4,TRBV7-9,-,TGTGCCAGCAGCCGCAGGGCAACTAATGAAAAACTGTTTTTT,CASSRRATNEKLFF
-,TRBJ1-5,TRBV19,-,TGTGCCAGTACCCCGACCCCACAGAGCAGCAATCAGCCCCAGCATTTT,CASTPTPQSSNQPQHF
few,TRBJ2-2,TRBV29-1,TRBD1,TGCAGCGTTGGGGGAGGACCGGGACAGGGAACCGGGGAGCTGTTTTTT,CSVGGGPGQGTGELFF
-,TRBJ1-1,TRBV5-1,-,TGCGCCAGCAGCTATGGAGACACTGAAGCTTTCTTT,CASSYGDTEAFF
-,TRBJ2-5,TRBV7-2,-,TGTGCCAGCAGCTTACAGGGTTGGCAAGAGACCCAGTACTTC,CASSLQGWQETQYF
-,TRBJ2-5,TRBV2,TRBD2,TGTGCCACCTCCTGGCGGGGGGAGACCCAGTACTTC,CATSWRGETQYF
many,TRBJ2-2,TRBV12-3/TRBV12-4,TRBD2,TGTGCTTACGGGGGGACCGGGGAGCTGTTTTTT,CAYGGTGELFF
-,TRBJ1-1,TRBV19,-,TGTGCCAGTAGTAAACAGGGCAGGAACACTGAAGCTTTCTTT,CASSKQGRNTEAFF
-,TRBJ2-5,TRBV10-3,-,TGTGCCATCAGTCTTTCAGGGGATACTAGTCGGACCCAGTACTTC,CAISLSGDTSRTQYF
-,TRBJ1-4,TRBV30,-,TGTGCCTGGAGTCCCCTACCCGCGGCAGTCGGACTGTTTTTT,CAWSPLPAAVGLFF
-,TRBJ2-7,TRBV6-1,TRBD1,TGTGCCGGGCGACAGGGGGCCTCCTACGAGCAGTACTTC,CAGRQGASYEQYF
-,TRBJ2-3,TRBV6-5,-,TGTGCCAGCAGTTGGGCGGGACGTCCGTCCACAGATACGCAGTATTTT,CASSWAGRPSTDTQYF
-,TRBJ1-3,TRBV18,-,TGTGCCAGCTCAGCCAACAGGGCGGACTCTGGAAACACCATATATTTT,CASSANRADSGNTIYF
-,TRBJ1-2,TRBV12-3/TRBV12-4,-,TGTGCCAGCAGTTTGGGGCAAAACTATGGCTACACCTTC,CASSLGQNYGYTF
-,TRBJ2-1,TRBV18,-,TGTGCCAGCTCACCATCTGAGGACATTATCAATGAGCAGTTCTTC,CASSPSEDIINEQFF
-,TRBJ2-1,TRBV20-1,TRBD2,TGCAGTGCTAGTCCTAGCGGGGGGTACAATGAGCAGTTCTTC,CSASPSGGYNEQFF
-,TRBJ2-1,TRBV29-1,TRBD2,TGCAGCGGCCGGAGCCACGGGACTAGCGGGCTAGTTTCTCAGTTCTTC,CSGRSHGTSGLVSQFF
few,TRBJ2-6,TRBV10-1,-,TGCGCCAGCAGCGTCGACAGCTCTGGGGCCAACGTCCTGACTTTC,CASSVDSSGANVLTF
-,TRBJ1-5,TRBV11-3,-,TGTGCCAGCAGCTTATCCGGGACAAGCAATCAGCCCCAGCATTTT,CASSLSGTSNQPQHF
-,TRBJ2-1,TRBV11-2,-,TGTGCCAGCAGCTTAGCTAGCTCCTACAATGAGCAGTTCTTC,CASSLASSYNEQFF
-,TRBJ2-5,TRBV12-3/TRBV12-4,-,TGTGCCAGCAGCGGGAACCAAGAGACCCAGTACTTC,CASSGNQETQYF
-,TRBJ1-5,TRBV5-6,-,TGTGCCAGCAGCTTGGGAGAGATATCGCCCCAGCATTTT,CASSLGEISPQHF
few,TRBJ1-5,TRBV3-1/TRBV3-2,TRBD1,TGTGCCAGCAGCCCATCTACGGGACAGTACAATCAGCCCCAGCATTTT,CASSPSTGQYNQPQHF
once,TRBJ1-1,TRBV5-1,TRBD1,TGCGCCAGCAGCCGGGGACAGGGGAACACTGAAGCTTTCTTT,CASSRGQGNTEAFF
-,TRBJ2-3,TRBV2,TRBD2,TGTGCCAGCAGTGAACTAGCGGGGCTGACAGATACGCAGTATTTT,CASSELAGLTDTQYF
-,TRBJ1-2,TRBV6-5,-,TGTGCCAGCAGTTACTCCAGACAGGCTAACTATGGCTACACCTTC,CASSYSRQANYGYTF
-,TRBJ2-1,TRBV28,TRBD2,TGTGCCAGCAGGTTGACTAGCGGGGGGGGAGCCAATGAGCAGTTCTTC,CASRLTSGGGANEQFF
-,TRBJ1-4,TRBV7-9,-,TGTGCCAGCAGCCACCGACAGGCGGCAACTAATGAAAAACTGTTTTTT,CASSHRQAATNEKLFF
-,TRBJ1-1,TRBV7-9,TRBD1,TGTGCCAGCGGACTCAAAGGGGGCGACACTGAAGCTTTCTTT,CASGLKGGDTEAFF
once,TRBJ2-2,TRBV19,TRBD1,TGTGCCAGTAGTAACCCCTCAAGGGCGACAGGGGGCCTGAACACCGGGGAGCTGTTTTTT,CASSNPSRATGGLNTGELFF
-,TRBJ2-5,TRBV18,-,TGTGCCAGCTCACCGGTTTCCGGGGGAGAGACCCAGTACTTC,CASSPVSGGETQYF
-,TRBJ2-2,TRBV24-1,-,TGTGCCACCAGTGATCCCGGGATATCGCCCGGGGAGCTGTTTTTT,CATSDPGISPGELFF
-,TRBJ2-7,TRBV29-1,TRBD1,TGCAGCGTTGGACCTAACAGGGGTCAGGAGCAGTACTTC,CSVGPNRGQEQYF
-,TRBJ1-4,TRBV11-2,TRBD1,TGTGCCAGCAGCCTACTGGGACAGGGCGTTAATGAAAAACTGTTTTTT,CASSLLGQGVNEKLFF
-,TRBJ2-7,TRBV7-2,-,TGTGCCAGCAGCTATCGACTAGCCTACGAGCAGTACTTC,CASSYRLAYEQYF
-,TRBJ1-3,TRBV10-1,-,TGCGCCAGCAGTGATGCCTCCGGGACAAGATTTGGAAACACCATATATTTT,CASSDASGTRFGNTIYF
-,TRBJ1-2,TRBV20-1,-,TGCAGTGCTAGTTCCCAGGGTCGAGAAGAGGGCTACACCTTC,CSASSQGREEGYTF